This T cell receptor beta chain was found in a study of T-cell reconstitution after alpha-beta-depleted transplantation in children (dated by TCRdb to 2016 to 2017). In the study overall: Using TCR repertoire profiling, the study followed T-cell immune reconstitution in a quantitative way in children after TCRalphabeta/CD19-depleted allogeneic hematopoietic cell transplantation. The paper as a whole reports these results and caveats: Over the following months the frequencies of hyperexpanded clones went down, and after one year T-cell counts and TCRbeta diversity were mostly credited to newly produced T cells. Apparently early alphabetaT-cell count recovery about two months after transplant reportedly relied on only several hundred rapidly expanded clones derived from non-depleted graft cells. The high TCRbeta diversity at day 60 in some patients was ascribed to recipient T cells and intrathymic progenitors that had survived conditioning.

Libraries were prepared through PCR. Sequencing was carried out with an Illumina HiSeq 2500. TCR library preparation used molecular barcoding, with unique molecular identifiers applied to normalize quantification of the TCRbeta repertoire. TCRdb's own reprocessing of the public reads used fastp at Q25 and MiXCR and kept productive beta chains. CDR3 protein sequences are deduplicated, and each keeps its most common genes and DNA. A total of fewer than 1 million distinct CDR3 sequences appear in this sample, about 16% of them only once. The leading ten clones occupy around 5.3% of the sample. This sample's treatment or condition label indicates: allogeneic hematopoietic cell transplantation with graft depleted of TCRalphabeta T cells and CD19 B cells. Transplant recipients were children who received TCRalphabeta/CD19-depleted allogeneic hematopoietic cell grafts. On this clonotype itself: No antigen is known for it. No per-base quality is available; no much larger clone lies one base away.

After removal of 2 bases from V and 2 bases from J, the junction retains 2 bases not matched to a gene. The CDR3 holds 14 amino acids from the cysteine to the phenylalanine. Only the CDR3 portion is preserved as DNA: 42 bases, with reading frame beginning at the first base. The germline V gene gives CDR1 as SGHAT and CDR2 as FQNNGV. The sample was PBMCs, mostly from graft donor cells, taken 360 days after TCRalphabeta/CD19-depleted stem cell transplant. The TCR was taken from a male patient between 5 and 17 years old who had a stem cell transplant for acute lymphoblastic leukemia, so the T cells may come from the graft donor. The chain is encoded by TRBV11-2 joined to TRBJ2-5, with 7 junctional bases fitting TRBD2. The nucleotide sequence reads as follows: TGTGCCAGCAGCTTACCAGCGGGGCAAGAGACCCAGTACTTC. This encodes CASSLPAGQETQYF.